The clone carrying this TCR beta chain was picked up many times. Its antigen is unknown. TCRdb fed the 5' RACE reads into MiXCR, producing one record per CDR3 protein. The data show hundreds of thousands of distinct CDR3 sequences, roughly 6.2% seen once. The source of the sample is a study of identical twins. Findings and caveats of the study: Twin-shared out-of-frame alpha sequences were enriched for low generation probability.

Trimming took 6 bases from V and 3 from J; bases not matched to a gene: 10. Germline V gives CDR1 SQVTM, CDR2 ANQGSEA. The CDR3 sequence is 15 residues long. This sequence originates from a young man in good health. The rearrangement links TRBV29-1 to TRBJ2-3; the match to TRBD1 covers 9 bases. The sequencing sample was made of naive T cells sorted from blood. CDR3 region: CSVATGGNRTDTQYF. For the CDR3, the DNA is TGCAGCGTCGCCACAGGGGGCAATAGGACAGATACGCAGTATTTT.